Below, 8 T cell receptor beta chains from the same sample are listed, as sequenced in a study of cytomegalovirus exposure and HLA in healthy donors (dated by TCRdb to about 2017). The protocol used for the library was the immunoSEQ multiplex PCR assay. For the multiplex PCR, a mixture combining 60 forward primers for TCR Vbeta segments and 13 reverse primers for TCR Jbeta segments was used. TCRdb provides this immuneACCESS table in a form limited to in-frame rearrangements. Some clones are lacking; in checked studies, under half of them reflect an unresolved V gene, and why the rest are absent is not known. Counted in this sample were around 150,000 clones; roughly 70% of them appeared once. The ten largest account for 7% to 7.5% of the sample. The specimen sequenced was PBMCs. Source of these receptors: a man aged 35 to 55 in good health and CMV-seropositive.

The chain combines TRBV6-6 with TRBJ1-5, with D possibly TRBD1 on 5 matching bases. Per the germline V gene, CDR1 is MNHNY and CDR2 is SVGAGI (reference sequence). The V end lost 5 bases, the J end lost 2 bases, and 16 bases lay between the germline ends. CDR3 length: 16 residues. CDR3 nucleotides: TGTGCCAGCAGTCCGAGCGGGCGGGGGGGCAATCAGCCCCAGCATTTT. It translates to CASSPSGRGGNQPQHF.

The chain couples TRBV29-1 to TRBJ2-3; TRBD2 agrees at 9 bases. With 6 bases clipped from V and 9 bases from J, the junction kept 7 bases outside the gene matches. Germline loops: CDR1 SQVTM, CDR2 ANQGSEA. This CDR3 contains 12 residues. The CDR3 is CSVLPSGETQYF. Written as DNA, the CDR3 is TGCAGCGTCCTTCCTAGCGGGGAGACGCAGTATTTT.

This rearrangement joins TRBV7-8 to TRBJ1-5; D gene uncertain. The germline CDR1 and CDR2 sequences are SGHVS and FQNEAQ. Trimming removed 5 bases at V and 0 bases at J, with 11 bases between. This CDR3 has 15 residues. In nucleotides, the CDR3 is TGTGCCAGCAGCCCCTCGGGGAATAGCAATCAGCCCCAGCATTTT. Residues: CASSPSGNSNQPQHF.

The gene calls are TRBV7-8 and TRBJ2-7, with TRBD1 matching over 7 bases. V was pared by 5 bases and J by 7 bases, with 17 bases of the junction left unmatched. The germline gives CDR1 SGHVS, CDR2 FQNEAQ. This CDR3 is 16 amino acids long. CDR3 sequence reads: CASSVSPGRTGEEQYF. The CDR3 bases are TGTGCCAGCAGCGTCTCACCGGGACGGACAGGTGAGGAGCAGTACTTC.

The chain is built from TRBV7-9 and TRBJ2-3; 10 positions match TRBD2. V shed 4 bases and J 2 bases; nucleotides not matched to a gene: 6. Germline CDR1 SEHNR, CDR2 FQNEAQ (reference sequence). The CDR3 contains 16 residues. The CDR3 reads CASSSLAGAATDTQYF. In nucleotides, the CDR3 is TGTGCCAGCAGCTCCCTAGCGGGGGCCGCCACAGATACGCAGTATTTT.

This chain connects TRBV7-2 to TRBJ1-3; no firm D call. With 3 bases removed from V and 0 bases from J, the gap between germline ends came to 6 bases. Germline assignment: CDR1 SGHTA and CDR2 FQGNSA. The CDR3 has 14 amino acids. CDR3 nucleotides: TGTGCCAGCAGCTTCGGGTACTCTGGAAACACCATATATTTT. Its protein is CASSFGYSGNTIYF. Filled out from reference TRBV7-2 and TRBJ1-3, the complete variable domain reads GAGVSQSPSNKVTEKGKDVELRCDPISGHTALYWYRQSLGQGLEFLIYFQGNSAPDKSGLPSDRFSAERTGGSVSTLTIQRTQQEDSAVYLCASSFGYSGNTIYFGEGSWLTVV.

The chain uses TRBV12-5 and TRBJ2-2; possible D gene TRBD2, 6 bases. Germline CDR1 and CDR2: LGHNT and FRNRAP. The CDR3 sequence is 13 residues long. CDR3 in amino acids: CPPGRDNTGELFF. CDR3 coding DNA: TGTCCTCCGGGGCGGGATAACACCGGGGAGCTGTTTTTT.

The rearrangement links TRBV5-1 to TRBJ2-3; 12 bases are a match to TRBD1. Germline values: CDR1 SGHRS, CDR2 YFSETQ. CDR3 size: 17 residues. After removal of 1 base from V and 4 bases from J, the junction contained 7 bases not matched to a gene. The CDR3: CASSLRPGQGAADTQYF. CDR3 DNA sequence: TGCGCCAGCAGCTTGCGACCGGGACAGGGGGCCGCAGATACGCAGTATTTT.